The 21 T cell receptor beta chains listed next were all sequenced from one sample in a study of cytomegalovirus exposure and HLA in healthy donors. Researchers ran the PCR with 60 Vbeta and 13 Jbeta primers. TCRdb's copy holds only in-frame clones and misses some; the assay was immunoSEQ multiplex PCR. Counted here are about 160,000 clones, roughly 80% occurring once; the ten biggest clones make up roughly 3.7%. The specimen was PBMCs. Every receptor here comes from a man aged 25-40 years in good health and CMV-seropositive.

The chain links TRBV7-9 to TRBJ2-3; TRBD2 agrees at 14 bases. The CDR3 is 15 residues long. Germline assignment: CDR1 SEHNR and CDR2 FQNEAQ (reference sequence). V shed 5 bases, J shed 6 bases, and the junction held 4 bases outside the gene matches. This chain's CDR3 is CASSGTSGGPDTQYF. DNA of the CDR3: TGTGCCAGCAGCGGGACTAGCGGGGGTCCCGATACGCAGTATTTT.

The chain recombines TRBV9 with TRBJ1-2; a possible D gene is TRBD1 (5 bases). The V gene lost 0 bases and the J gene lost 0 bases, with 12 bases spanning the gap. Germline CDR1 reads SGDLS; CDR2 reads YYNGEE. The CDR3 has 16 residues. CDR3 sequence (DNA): TGTGCCAGCAGCGTAGGAGGTTCGACAGCTAACTATGGCTACACCTTC. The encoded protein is CASSVGGSTANYGYTF.

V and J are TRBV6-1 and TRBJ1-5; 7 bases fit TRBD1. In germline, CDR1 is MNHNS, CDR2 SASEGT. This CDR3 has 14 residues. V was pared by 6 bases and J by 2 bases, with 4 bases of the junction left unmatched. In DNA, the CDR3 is TGTGCCAGCAGCCCCGGGACAGGCAATCAGCCCCAGCATTTT. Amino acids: CASSPGTGNQPQHF.

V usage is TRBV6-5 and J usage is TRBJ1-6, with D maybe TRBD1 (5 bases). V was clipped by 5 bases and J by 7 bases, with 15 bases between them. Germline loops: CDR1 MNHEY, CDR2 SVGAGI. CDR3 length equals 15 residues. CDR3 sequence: CASSREGRGNSPLHF. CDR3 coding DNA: TGTGCCAGCAGTAGAGAAGGGCGGGGGAATTCACCCCTCCACTTT.

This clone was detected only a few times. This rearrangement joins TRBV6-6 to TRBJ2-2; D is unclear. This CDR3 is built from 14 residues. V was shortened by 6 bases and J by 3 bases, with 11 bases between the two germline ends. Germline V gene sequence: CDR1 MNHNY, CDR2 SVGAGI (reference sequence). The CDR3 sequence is CASSYTLDTGELFF. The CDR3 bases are TGTGCCAGCAGCTATACCCTGGACACCGGGGAGCTGTTTTTT.

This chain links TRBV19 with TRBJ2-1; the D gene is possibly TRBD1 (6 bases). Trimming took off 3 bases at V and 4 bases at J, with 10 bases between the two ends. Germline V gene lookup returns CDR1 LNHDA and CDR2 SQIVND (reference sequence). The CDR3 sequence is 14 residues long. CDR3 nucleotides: TGTGCCAGTAGTATGGGTACAGGGTACAATGAGCAGTTCTTC. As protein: CASSMGTGYNEQFF.

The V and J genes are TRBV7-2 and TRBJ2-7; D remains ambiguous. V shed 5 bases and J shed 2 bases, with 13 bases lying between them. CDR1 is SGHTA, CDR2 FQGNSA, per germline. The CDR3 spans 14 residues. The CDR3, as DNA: TGTGCCAGCAGCACTCGGGTGGCGACCTACGAGCAGTACTTC. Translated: CASSTRVATYEQYF.

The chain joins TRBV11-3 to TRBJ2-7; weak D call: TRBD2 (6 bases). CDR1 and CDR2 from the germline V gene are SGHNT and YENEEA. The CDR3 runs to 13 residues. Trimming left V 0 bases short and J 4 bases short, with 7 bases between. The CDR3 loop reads CASSLDGGYEQYF. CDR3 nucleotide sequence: TGTGCCAGCAGCTTAGATGGGGGGTACGAGCAGTACTTC.

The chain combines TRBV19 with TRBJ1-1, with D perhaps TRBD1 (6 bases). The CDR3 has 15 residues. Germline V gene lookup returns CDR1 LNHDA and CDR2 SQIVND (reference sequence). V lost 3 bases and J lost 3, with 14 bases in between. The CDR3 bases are TGTGCCAGTAGTATTGAAAGGGGGTCCGACACTGAAGCTTTCTTT. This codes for CASSIERGSDTEAFF.

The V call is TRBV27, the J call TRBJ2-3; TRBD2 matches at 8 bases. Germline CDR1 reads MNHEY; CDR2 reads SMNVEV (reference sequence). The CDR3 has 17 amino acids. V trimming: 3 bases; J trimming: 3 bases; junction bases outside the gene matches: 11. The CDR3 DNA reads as TGTGCCAGCAGTTTGCGGCCCAGCGGGGGTACGACAGATACGCAGTATTTT. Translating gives CASSLRPSGGTTDTQYF.

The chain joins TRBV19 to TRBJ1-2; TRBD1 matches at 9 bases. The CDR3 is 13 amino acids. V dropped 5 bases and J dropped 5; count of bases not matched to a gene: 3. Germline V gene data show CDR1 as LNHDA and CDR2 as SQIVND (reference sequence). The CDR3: CASSQGQGYGYTF. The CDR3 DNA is TGTGCCAGTAGTCAGGGACAGGGTTATGGCTACACCTTC. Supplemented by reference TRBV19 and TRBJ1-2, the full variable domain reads DGGITQSPKYLFRKEGQNVTLSCEQNLNHDAMYWYRQDPGQGLRLIYYSQIVNDFQKGDIAEGYSVSREKKESFPLTVTSAQKNPTAFYLCASSQGQGYGYTFGSGTRLTVV.

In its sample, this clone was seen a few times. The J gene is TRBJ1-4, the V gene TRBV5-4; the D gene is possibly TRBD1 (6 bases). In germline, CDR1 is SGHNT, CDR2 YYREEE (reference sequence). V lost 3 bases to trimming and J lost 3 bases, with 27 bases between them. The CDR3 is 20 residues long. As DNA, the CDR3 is TGTGCCAGCAGCTCTTCTTTGGGTGGTGAACAGGGAGGGCCTAATGAAAAACTGTTTTTT. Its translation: CASSSSLGGEQGGPNEKLFF.

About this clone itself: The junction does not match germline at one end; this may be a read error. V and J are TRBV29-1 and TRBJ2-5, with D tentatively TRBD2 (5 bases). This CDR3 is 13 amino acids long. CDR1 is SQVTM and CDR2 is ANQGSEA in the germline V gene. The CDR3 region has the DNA TGCAGCGTTGGGACTCCGGAAAAAGAGACCCAGCACTTC. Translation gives CSVGTPEKETQHF.

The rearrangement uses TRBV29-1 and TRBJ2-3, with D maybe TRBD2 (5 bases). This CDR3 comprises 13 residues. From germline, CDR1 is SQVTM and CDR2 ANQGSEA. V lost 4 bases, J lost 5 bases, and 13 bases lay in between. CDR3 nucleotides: TGCAGCGTTGTCGGCGGGTACGGAGATACGCAGTATTTT. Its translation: CSVVGGYGDTQYF.

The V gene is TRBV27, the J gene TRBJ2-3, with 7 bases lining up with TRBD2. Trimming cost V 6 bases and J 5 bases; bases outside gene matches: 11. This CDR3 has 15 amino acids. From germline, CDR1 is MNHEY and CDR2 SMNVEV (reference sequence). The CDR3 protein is CASSPRGRVLDTQYF. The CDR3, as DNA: TGTGCCAGCAGCCCGCGGGGGAGGGTTTTAGATACGCAGTATTTT.

This CDR3 is CASSLEGTGRMETQYF. In DNA, the CDR3 is TGCGCCAGCAGCCTGGAGGGGACAGGGCGGATGGAGACCCAGTACTTC. The rearrangement links TRBV5-1 to TRBJ2-5; 9 bases are a match to TRBD1. CDR1 is SGHRS and CDR2 is YFSETQ in the germline V gene. V shed 4 bases, J shed 5 bases, and the junction held 12 bases outside the gene matches. CDR3 length: 16 amino acids.

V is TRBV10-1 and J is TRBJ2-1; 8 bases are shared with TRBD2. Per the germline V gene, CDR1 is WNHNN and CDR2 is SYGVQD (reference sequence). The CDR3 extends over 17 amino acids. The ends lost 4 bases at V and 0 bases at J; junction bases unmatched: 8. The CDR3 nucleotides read TGCGCCAGCAGTGCCTCCGCGGCGGGGGGCTCCTACAATGAGCAGTTCTTC. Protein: CASSASAAGGSYNEQFF.

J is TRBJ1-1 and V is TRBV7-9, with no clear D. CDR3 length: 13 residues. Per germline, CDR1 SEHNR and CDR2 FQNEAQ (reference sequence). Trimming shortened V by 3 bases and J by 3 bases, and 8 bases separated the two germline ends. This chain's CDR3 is CASSFDGDTEAFF. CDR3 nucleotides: TGTGCCAGCAGCTTTGACGGGGACACTGAAGCTTTCTTT.

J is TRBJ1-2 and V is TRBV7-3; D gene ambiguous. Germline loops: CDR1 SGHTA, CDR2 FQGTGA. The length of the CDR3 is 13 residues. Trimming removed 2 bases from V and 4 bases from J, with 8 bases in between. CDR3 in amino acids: CASSLDPGYGYTF. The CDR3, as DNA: TGTGCCAGCAGCTTAGATCCGGGCTATGGCTACACCTTC.

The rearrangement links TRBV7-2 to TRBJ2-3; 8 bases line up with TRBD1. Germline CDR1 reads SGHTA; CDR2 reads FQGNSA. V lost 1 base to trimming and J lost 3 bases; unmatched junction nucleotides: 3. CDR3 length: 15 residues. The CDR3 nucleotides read TGTGCCAGCAGCTTAGTGGGACAGGTGACAGATACGCAGTATTTT. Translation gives CASSLVGQVTDTQYF.

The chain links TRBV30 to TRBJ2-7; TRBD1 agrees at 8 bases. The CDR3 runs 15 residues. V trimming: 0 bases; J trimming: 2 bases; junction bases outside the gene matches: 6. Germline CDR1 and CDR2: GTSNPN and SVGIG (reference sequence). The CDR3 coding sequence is TGTGCCTGGAGTGTGAAAGGACAGGGACCCTACGAGCAGTACTTC. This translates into CAWSVKGQGPYEQYF.